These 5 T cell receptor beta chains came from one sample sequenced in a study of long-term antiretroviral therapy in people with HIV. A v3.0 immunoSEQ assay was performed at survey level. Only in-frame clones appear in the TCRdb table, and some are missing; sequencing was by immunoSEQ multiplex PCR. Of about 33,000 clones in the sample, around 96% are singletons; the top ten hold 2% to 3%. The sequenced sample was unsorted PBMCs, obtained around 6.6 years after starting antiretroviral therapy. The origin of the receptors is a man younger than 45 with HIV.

As DNA, the CDR3 is TGTGCCAGCAGCTTAGGGCTGGGGCAGTTCTTC. The encoded protein is CASSLGLGQFF. The chain links TRBV7-9 to TRBJ2-1; D not resolved. Trimming took 1 base from V and 12 from J, leaving 7 bases between them. The germline gives CDR1 SEHNR, CDR2 FQNEAQ (reference sequence). This CDR3 has 11 amino acids. Together with reference TRBV7-9 and TRBJ2-1, the CDR3 gives the full variable domain: DTGVSQNPRHKITKRGQNVTFRCDPISEHNRLYWYRQTLGQGPEFLTYFQNEAQLEKSRLLSDRFSAERPKGSFSTLEIQRTEQGDSAMYLCASSLGLGQFFGPGTRLTVL.

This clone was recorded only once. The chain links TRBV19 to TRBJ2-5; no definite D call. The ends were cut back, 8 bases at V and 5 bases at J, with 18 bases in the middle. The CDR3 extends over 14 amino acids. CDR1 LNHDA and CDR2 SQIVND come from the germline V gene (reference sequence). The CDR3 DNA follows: TGTGCCAGTTCAGTCTCGATGGGGTCGGAGACCCAGTACTTC. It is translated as CASSVSMGSETQYF.

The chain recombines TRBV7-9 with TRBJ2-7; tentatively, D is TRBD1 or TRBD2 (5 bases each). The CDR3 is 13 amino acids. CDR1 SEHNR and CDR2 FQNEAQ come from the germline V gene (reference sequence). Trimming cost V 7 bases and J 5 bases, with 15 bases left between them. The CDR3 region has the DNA TGTGCCAGCACCCTCCGGGACGTCAACGAGCAGTACTTC. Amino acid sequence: CASTLRDVNEQYF. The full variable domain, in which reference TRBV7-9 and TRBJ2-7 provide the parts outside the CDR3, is DTGVSQNPRHKITKRGQNVTFRCDPISEHNRLYWYRQTLGQGPEFLTYFQNEAQLEKSRLLSDRFSAERPKGSFSTLEIQRTEQGDSAMYLCASTLRDVNEQYFGPGTRLTVT.

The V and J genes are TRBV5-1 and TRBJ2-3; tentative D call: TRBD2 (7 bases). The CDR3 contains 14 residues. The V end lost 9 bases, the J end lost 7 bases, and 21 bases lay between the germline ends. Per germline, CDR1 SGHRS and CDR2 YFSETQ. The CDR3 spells CAKNLGRGVNTQYF. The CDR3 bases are TGCGCCAAAAATCTAGGGAGGGGGGTGAATACGCAGTATTTT.

The CDR3 is CSAPQGLKYTF. The CDR3 nucleotides are TGCAGTGCCCCACAGGGGCTCAAGTACACCTTC. V gene TRBV20-1 combines with J gene TRBJ1-2, with 7 bases aligning to TRBD1. V was pared by 6 bases and J by 11 bases, with 9 bases of the junction left unmatched. Germline assignment: CDR1 DFQATT and CDR2 SNEGSKA (reference sequence). The CDR3 runs 11 residues.